The rows below give T cell receptor beta chains drawn from one sample of a study of beta chain features in type 1 diabetes. Sequenced by immunoSEQ multiplex PCR; TCRdb stores in-frame clones only, minus some. The sample includes about 740,000 clones, under 15% seen only once; the top ten take about 0.02%. The sequencing input was naive CD4+ T cells from blood. These receptors all come from a man aged 18 to 30 with type 1 diabetes. CDR3s include the opening cysteine and the closing phenylalanine or tryptophan. D genes are given only for firm matches. Some rows mark clone size as missing; the rest say once, few, many or name a class of expanded clone.

V gene	clone size	D gene	J gene	CDR3 DNA	CDR3 protein
TRBV10-3	few	-	TRBJ1-5	TGTGCCATCAGTGATTTCACCGCAACCCAGCCCCAGCATTTT	CAISDFTATQPQHF
TRBV5-1	few	-	TRBJ2-1	TGCGCCAGCAGCTTGGGGATCACCGGGTCTAGCCCCAATGAGCAGTTCTTC	CASSLGITGSSPNEQFF
TRBV6-1	few	-	TRBJ1-1	TGTGCCAGCAGTTCCCGGTTCGGGAACACTGAAGCTTTCTTT	CASSSRFGNTEAFF
TRBV28	few	-	TRBJ2-7	TGTGCCAGCAGTTTAGGCGGTACCTTAGGGACCTACGAGCAGTACTTC	CASSLGGTLGTYEQYF
TRBV6-9	-	-	TRBJ2-1	TGTGCCGGCGGCAGGGTAGTTGACAATGAGCAGTTCTTC	CAGGRVVDNEQFF
TRBV6-1	-	TRBD1	TRBJ2-7	TGTGCCAGCAGTCGGACAGGAGACTCCTACGAGCAGTACTTC	CASSRTGDSYEQYF
TRBV9	-	-	TRBJ2-5	TGTGCCAGCAGCTCCAGGGCCCGGATGGAGGAGACCCAGTACTTC	CASSSRARMEETQYF
TRBV18	-	TRBD1	TRBJ1-1	TGTGCCAGCTCACCGGGGACAGCCTCCACTGAAGCTTTCTTT	CASSPGTASTEAFF
TRBV7-2	-	TRBD2	TRBJ2-3	TGTGCCAGCAGCTTAGCGCGGACTAGCGGGGGGGATACGCAGTATTTT	CASSLARTSGGDTQYF
TRBV5-8	-	TRBD1	TRBJ1-2	TGTGCCAGCAGCACGGGACAGGGGAACTATGGCTACACCTTC	CASSTGQGNYGYTF
TRBV19	few	-	TRBJ2-5	TGTGCCAGTAGTATTGGGGACGGAGAGACCCAGTACTTC	CASSIGDGETQYF
TRBV7-9	few	-	TRBJ2-7	TGTGCCAGCAGCTTAGCGGGTTCCGACGAGCAGTACTTC	CASSLAGSDEQYF
TRBV5-6	few	-	TRBJ2-3	TGTGCCAGCAGCTTTTACCGCTTCGATACGCAGTATTTT	CASSFYRFDTQYF
TRBV13	once	TRBD2	TRBJ2-2	TGTGCCAGCAGCTACAGACTAGCTGGCGGGGAGCTGTTTTTT	CASSYRLAGGELFF
TRBV13	-	-	TRBJ2-1	TGTGCCAGCAGCTTAGTTTTCCGGAGCTCCTACAATGAGCAGTTCTTC	CASSLVFRSSYNEQFF
TRBV28	-	-	TRBJ2-4	TGTGCCAGCAGTTTGGTTTGGTCCGCAGGGGAAACAATTCAGTACTTC	CASSLVWSAGETIQYF
TRBV7-2	few	TRBD1	TRBJ2-3	TGTGCCAGCAGCTTAATAGGGACAGGGAACACAGATACGCAGTATTTT	CASSLIGTGNTDTQYF
TRBV6-4	few	-	TRBJ1-5	TGTGCCAGCAGAACGGTGGAAAGCAATCAGCCCCAGCATTTT	CASRTVESNQPQHF
TRBV30	-	-	TRBJ2-2	TGTGCCTGGACGGGACTCCTGAACACCGGGGAGCTGTTTTTT	CAWTGLLNTGELFF
TRBV6-6	-	-	TRBJ2-7	TGTGCCAGCAGTCTCCCCGTGGAGGAATTTAGGAACGAGCAGTACTTC	CASSLPVEEFRNEQYF
TRBV11-2	-	TRBD2	TRBJ2-1	TGTGCCAGCAGCTTAGAAGGACTAGCGGGGCACAATGAGCAGTTCTTC	CASSLEGLAGHNEQFF
TRBV5-1	-	-	TRBJ2-3	TGCGCCAGCAGCTCCGACAGGATCTCAGATACGCAGTATTTT	CASSSDRISDTQYF
TRBV2	-	TRBD2	TRBJ2-3	TGTGCCAGCAGTGTCAGCGGGGGGCCAGATACGCAGTATTTT	CASSVSGGPDTQYF
TRBV11-1	-	-	TRBJ1-2	TGTGCCAGCAGCTCAACCGGATTGGTTCAGGGGAGCGGTGGCTACACCTTC	CASSSTGLVQGSGGYTF
TRBV25-1	-	TRBD1	TRBJ1-1	TGTGCCAGCAGTGCGACAGGGGGCAGGGACACTGAAGCTTTCTTT	CASSATGGRDTEAFF
TRBV29-1	-	-	TRBJ1-2	TGCAGCGTTAGCCGGGACGTCGGGGGTGGCTACACCTTC	CSVSRDVGGGYTF
TRBV2	-	-	TRBJ2-1	TGTGCCAGCACCCCCGGGCTTACCAATGAGCAGTTCTTC	CASTPGLTNEQFF
TRBV11-2	few	TRBD1	TRBJ2-4	TGTGCCAGCAGCCCGGACAGGTTCATTCAGTACTTC	CASSPDRFIQYF
TRBV11-2	few	-	TRBJ2-1	TGTGCCAGCAGCTTAGTGCTAGCTGCAAACTCCTACAATGAGCAGTTCTTC	CASSLVLAANSYNEQFF
TRBV18	few	-	TRBJ1-1	TGTGCCAGCTCGCCCACAGGGTCGAGCACTGAAGCTTTCTTT	CASSPTGSSTEAFF
TRBV19	few	TRBD1	TRBJ2-7	TGTGCCAGTAGTAAACCGGGACAGGCATCCTACGAGCAGTACTTC	CASSKPGQASYEQYF
TRBV30	few	-	TRBJ1-2	TGTGCCTGGAGTTCCACGGGATCCAGTTATGGCTACACCTTC	CAWSSTGSSYGYTF
TRBV30	few	TRBD1	TRBJ1-1	TGTGCCTGGAGCACACAATCGGCAGGGGGATTCGCTGAAGCTTTCTTT	CAWSTQSAGGFAEAFF
TRBV18	-	-	TRBJ2-6	TGTGCCAGCTCACCACAAGGTAGCTCTGGGGCCAACGTCCTGACTTTC	CASSPQGSSGANVLTF
TRBV19	few	-	TRBJ2-2	TGTGCCAGTAGTACCGGAGGGACCGGGGAGCTGTTTTTT	CASSTGGTGELFF
TRBV30	-	-	TRBJ1-1	TGTGCCTGGAGCCACGGCGCCCAAGCTTTCTTT	CAWSHGAQAFF
TRBV25-1	few	TRBD1	TRBJ1-6	TGTGCCAGCAGTGGGGTAGAGAGGACAGGGGGATATAATTCACCCCTCCACTTT	CASSGVERTGGYNSPLHF
TRBV6-5	-	-	TRBJ2-3	TGTGCCAGCAGCTTAATGGACCCTAGCACAGATACGCAGTATTTT	CASSLMDPSTDTQYF
TRBV7-7	few	-	TRBJ1-4	TGTGCTAGCAGCTCGGCGACAGGCAGCAATGAAAAACTGTTTTTT	CASSSATGSNEKLFF
TRBV30	-	TRBD2	TRBJ2-3	TGTGCCTGGAGTTACTCCTCAGCGGGGGGCCCCACAGATACGCAGTATTTT	CAWSYSSAGGPTDTQYF
TRBV29-1	few	TRBD1	TRBJ1-2	TGCAGCGTGACGGACAGGGGGGATGGCTACACCTTC	CSVTDRGDGYTF
TRBV19	few	-	TRBJ1-2	TGTGCCAGTAGTATTATAGCGGGTGGCTACACCTTC	CASSIIAGGYTF
TRBV28	few	-	TRBJ2-2	TGTGCCAGCAGTTTTCTGGACGGGGAGCTGTTTTTT	CASSFLDGELFF
TRBV6-5	-	-	TRBJ2-7	TGTGCCATCAGTGAGTCGGCCTTCTACGAGCAGTACTTC	CAISESAFYEQYF
TRBV6-1	-	TRBD2	TRBJ2-3	TGTGCCAGCAGGGTGGGACTAGCAACCACAGATACGCAGTATTTT	CASRVGLATTDTQYF
TRBV7-9	few	-	TRBJ1-6	TGTGCCAGCAGACGCGAGGACAGTCGTTCACCCCTCCACTTT	CASRREDSRSPLHF
TRBV30	few	-	TRBJ2-7	TGTGCCTGGAGTTCTACAGGGCACTACGAGCAGTACTTC	CAWSSTGHYEQYF
TRBV7-9	-	-	TRBJ2-3	TGTGCCAGCAGCCAAACGGGGACTCCGACAGATACGCAGTATTTT	CASSQTGTPTDTQYF
TRBV5-1	few	TRBD2	TRBJ2-1	TGCGCCAGCAGCTTGGCCCCTAGCGGGGGGGCCTACAATGAGCAGTTCTTC	CASSLAPSGGAYNEQFF
TRBV10-3	-	-	TRBJ2-7	TGTGCCATCAGTAGGACGGGACTCCCCTCCTACGAGCAGTACTTC	CAISRTGLPSYEQYF
TRBV14	few	-	TRBJ2-1	TGTGCCAGCAGCCACCGGGGGAACGAGCAGTTCTTC	CASSHRGNEQFF
TRBV28	-	TRBD1	TRBJ1-1	TGTGCCACCGTCCCCCCGGACAGGGTTGCTTTCTTT	CATVPPDRVAFF
TRBV25-1	few	TRBD1	TRBJ1-1	TGTGCCAGCAACGGACAGGGCCTGAACACTGAAGCTTTCTTT	CASNGQGLNTEAFF
TRBV20-1	few	-	TRBJ2-1	TGCAGTGCTGGGGCATACAATGAGCAGTTCTTC	CSAGAYNEQFF
TRBV5-6	few	TRBD1	TRBJ1-6	TGTGCCAGCAGCGGGACAGACTATAATTCACCCCTCCACTTT	CASSGTDYNSPLHF
TRBV7-9	-	-	TRBJ2-1	TGTGCCAGCAGCTTAGATGCAGCCTACAATGAGCAGTTCTTC	CASSLDAAYNEQFF
TRBV28	few	-	TRBJ1-3	TGTGCCAGCAGTTCCACCTGGCGTGGAAACACCATATATTTT	CASSSTWRGNTIYF
TRBV6-6	-	-	TRBJ2-7	TGTGCCGGCTCCTACGAGCAGTACTTC	CAGSYEQYF
TRBV5-4	-	TRBD2	TRBJ2-1	TGTGCCAGCAGCCCGGGGGGGGCCCCCGTTTCACTCGAGCAGTTCTTC	CASSPGGAPVSLEQFF
TRBV30	-	-	TRBJ1-1	TGTGCCTGGAGAGGGCTATTGGTGAACACTGAAGCTTTCTTT	CAWRGLLVNTEAFF